The source of this TCR beta chain is a study of Graves' ophthalmopathy and Graves' hyperthyroidism. Turning to the study itself: Ahead of any treatment, peripheral blood was obtained at the initial diagnosis. The study, taken as a whole, reports: The model forecast ophthalmopathy progression, reaching roughly 64% sensitivity and roughly 72% specificity. Most expanded clonotypes in thyroid above 0.001 frequency also showed up in blood.

RNA transcripts served as template for amplifying TCR beta CDR3 sequences. Amplification began with first-round RT-PCR using HTBI primers, then second-round multiplex PCR was performed. One entry per CDR3 protein results from TCRdb running MiXCR on the multiplex PCR reads. This table has 230,000 or so distinct CDR3 sequences, around 50% appearing once. Germline V gives CDR1 WNHNN, CDR2 SYGVQD (reference sequence). This CDR3 has 13 amino acids. Details on this clonotype: What it binds is not known. A much larger clone lies one base from this, so it may be a read error.

The sample consisted of peripheral blood. This chain uses TRBV10-1 with TRBJ1-2; D unclear. The sequence was obtained from an adult man with Graves' ophthalmopathy. The CDR3 region is CTSSEALNYGYTF. As DNA, the CDR3 is TGCACCAGCAGTGAAGCCCTTAACTATGGCTACACCTTC.